The T cell receptor beta chain described here comes from a study of T cells in localized non-small cell lung cancer. Germline V gene lookup returns CDR1 MDHEN and CDR2 SYDVKM. The CDR3 has 14 residues. Losses at the gene ends were 2 bases for V and 12 bases for J; bases not matched to a gene: 8. Study-level points and caveats: When the top 100 tumor clones were examined, a median 57 of them also appeared in the adjacent lung, which was paired and uninvolved. Maximal T cell clonality occurred in uninvolved adjacent lung, with tumor ranking below it. An association was observed between higher blood T cell density and longer overall survival.

Some clones are missing from TCRdb's copy, which holds only in-frame ones; the method was immunoSEQ multiplex PCR. The table shows about 4,800 clones, with approximately 35% occurring only once. This clone appeared a few times. Its antigen remains unknown. The TCR sequence derives from a male donor aged 60 or older with stage III lung adenocarcinoma. V gene TRBV28 combines with J gene TRBJ2-1; 9 bases agree with TRBD2. The sample in question was lung tumor tissue, obtained before any cancer treatment. This CDR3 reads CASSLPSGVVRQFF. In DNA form, the CDR3 reads TGTGCCAGCAGTTTACCTAGCGGGGTGGTGAGGCAGTTCTTC.